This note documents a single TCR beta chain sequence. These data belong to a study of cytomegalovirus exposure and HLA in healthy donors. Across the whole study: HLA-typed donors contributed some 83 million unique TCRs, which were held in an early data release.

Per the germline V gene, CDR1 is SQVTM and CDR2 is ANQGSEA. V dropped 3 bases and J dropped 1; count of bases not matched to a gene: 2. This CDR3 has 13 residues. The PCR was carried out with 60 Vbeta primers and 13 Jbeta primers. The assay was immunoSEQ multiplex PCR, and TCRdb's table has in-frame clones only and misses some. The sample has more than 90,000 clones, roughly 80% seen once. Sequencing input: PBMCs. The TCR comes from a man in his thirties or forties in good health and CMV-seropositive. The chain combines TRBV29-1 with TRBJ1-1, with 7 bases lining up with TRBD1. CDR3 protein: CSVEGQQNTEAFF. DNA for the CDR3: TGCAGCGTTGAGGGACAGCAGAACACTGAAGCTTTCTTT.